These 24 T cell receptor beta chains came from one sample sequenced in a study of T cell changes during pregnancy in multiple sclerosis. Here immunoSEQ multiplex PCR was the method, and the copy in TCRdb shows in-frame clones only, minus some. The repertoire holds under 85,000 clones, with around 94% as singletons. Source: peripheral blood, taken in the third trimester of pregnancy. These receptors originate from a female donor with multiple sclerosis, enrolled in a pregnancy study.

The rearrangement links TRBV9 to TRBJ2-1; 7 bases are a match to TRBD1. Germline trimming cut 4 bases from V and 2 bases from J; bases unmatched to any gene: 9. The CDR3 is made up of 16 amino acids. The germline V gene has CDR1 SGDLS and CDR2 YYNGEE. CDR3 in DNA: TGTGCCAGCAGCCCACGGACAGGCCCTACCTACAATGAGCAGTTCTTC. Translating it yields CASSPRTGPTYNEQFF.

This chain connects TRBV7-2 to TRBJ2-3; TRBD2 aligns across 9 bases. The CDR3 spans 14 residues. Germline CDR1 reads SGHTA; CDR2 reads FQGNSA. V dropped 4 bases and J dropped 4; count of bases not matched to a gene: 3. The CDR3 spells CASSSRTSADTQYF. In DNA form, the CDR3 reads TGTGCCAGCAGCTCAAGGACTAGCGCAGATACGCAGTATTTT.

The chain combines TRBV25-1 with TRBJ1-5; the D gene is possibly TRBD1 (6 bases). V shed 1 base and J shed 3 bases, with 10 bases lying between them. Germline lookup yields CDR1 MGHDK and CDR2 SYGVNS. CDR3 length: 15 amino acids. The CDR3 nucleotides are TGTGCCAGCAGTGAATGGGGGGGCCCCAATCAGCCCCAGCATTTT. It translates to CASSEWGGPNQPQHF.

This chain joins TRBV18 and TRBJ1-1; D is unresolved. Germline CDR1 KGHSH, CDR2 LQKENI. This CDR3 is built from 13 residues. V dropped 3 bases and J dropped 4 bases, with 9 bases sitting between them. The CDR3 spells CASSPSGSTEAFF. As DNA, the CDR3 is TGTGCCAGCTCACCGTCGGGGAGCACTGAAGCTTTCTTT.

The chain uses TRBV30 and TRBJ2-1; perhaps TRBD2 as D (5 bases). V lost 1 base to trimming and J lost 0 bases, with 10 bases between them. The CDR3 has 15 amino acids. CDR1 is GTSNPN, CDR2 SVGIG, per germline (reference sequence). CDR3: CAWSGGLRSYNEQFF. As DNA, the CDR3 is TGTGCCTGGAGTGGCGGGTTGCGCTCCTACAATGAGCAGTTCTTC.

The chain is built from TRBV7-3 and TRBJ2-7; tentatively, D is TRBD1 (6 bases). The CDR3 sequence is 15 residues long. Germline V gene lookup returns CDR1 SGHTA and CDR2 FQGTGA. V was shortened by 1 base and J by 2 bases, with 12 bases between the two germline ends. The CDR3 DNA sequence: TGTGCCAGCAGCTTAAGGTCAGGGGATGCCTACGAGCAGTACTTC. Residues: CASSLRSGDAYEQYF. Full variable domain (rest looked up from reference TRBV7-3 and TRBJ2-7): GAGVSQTPSNKVTEKGKYVELRCDPISGHTALYWYRQSLGQGPEFLIYFQGTGAADDSGLPNDRFFAVRPEGSVSTLKIQRTERGDSAVYLCASSLRSGDAYEQYFGPGTRLTVT.

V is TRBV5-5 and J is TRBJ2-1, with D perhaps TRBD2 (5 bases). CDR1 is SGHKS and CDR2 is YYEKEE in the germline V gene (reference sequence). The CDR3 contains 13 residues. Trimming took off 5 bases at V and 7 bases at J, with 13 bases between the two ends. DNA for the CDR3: TGTGCCAGCAGTCTTGACTACTTTAATGAGCAGTTCTTC. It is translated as CASSLDYFNEQFF.

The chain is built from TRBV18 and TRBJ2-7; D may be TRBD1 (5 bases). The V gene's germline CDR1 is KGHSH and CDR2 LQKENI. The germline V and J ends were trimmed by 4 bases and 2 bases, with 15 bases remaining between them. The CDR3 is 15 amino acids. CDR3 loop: CASSLTDKSTYEQYF. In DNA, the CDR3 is TGTGCCAGCTCACTCACGGACAAAAGCACCTACGAGCAGTACTTC.

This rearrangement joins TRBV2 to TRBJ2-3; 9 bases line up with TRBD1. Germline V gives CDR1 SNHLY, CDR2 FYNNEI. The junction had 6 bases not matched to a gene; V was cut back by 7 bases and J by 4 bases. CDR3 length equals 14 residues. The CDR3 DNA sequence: TGTGCCAGCAACGACAGGGGGTTACCAGATACGCAGTATTTT. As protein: CASNDRGLPDTQYF.

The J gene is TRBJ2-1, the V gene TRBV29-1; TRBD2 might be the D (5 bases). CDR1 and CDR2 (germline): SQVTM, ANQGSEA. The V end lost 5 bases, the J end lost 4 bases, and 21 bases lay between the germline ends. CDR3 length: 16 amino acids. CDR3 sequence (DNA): TGCAGCGTTACAAAGAGCGGACCCACAAATTACAATGAGCAGTTCTTC. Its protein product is CSVTKSGPTNYNEQFF.

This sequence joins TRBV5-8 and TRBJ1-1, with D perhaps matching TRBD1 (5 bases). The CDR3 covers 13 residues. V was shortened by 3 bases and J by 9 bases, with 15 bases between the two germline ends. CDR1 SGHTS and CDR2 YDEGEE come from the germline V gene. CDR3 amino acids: CASSSGVRAQAFF. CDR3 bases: TGTGCCAGCAGCTCGGGGGTGCGTGCCCAAGCTTTCTTT.

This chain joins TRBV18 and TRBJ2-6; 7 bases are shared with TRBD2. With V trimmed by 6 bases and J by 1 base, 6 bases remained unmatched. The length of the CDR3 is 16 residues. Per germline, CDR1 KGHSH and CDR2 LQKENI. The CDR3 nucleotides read TGTGCCAGCTCGCGGGGGACCGATTCTGGGGCCAACGTCCTGACTTTC. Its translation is CASSRGTDSGANVLTF.

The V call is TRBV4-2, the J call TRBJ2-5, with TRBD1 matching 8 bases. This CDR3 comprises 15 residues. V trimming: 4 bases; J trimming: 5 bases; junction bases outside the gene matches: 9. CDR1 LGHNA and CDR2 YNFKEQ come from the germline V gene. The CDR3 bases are TGTGCCAGCAGCCCCGAGACAGGGGCCGGGGAGACCCAGTACTTC. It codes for CASSPETGAGETQYF.

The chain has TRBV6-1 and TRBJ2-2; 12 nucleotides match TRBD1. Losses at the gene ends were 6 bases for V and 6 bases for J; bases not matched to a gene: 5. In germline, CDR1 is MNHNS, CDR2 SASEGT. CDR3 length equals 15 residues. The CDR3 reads CASRGQGAVPGELFF. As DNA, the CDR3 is TGTGCCAGCAGGGGACAGGGGGCGGTCCCCGGGGAGCTGTTTTTT.

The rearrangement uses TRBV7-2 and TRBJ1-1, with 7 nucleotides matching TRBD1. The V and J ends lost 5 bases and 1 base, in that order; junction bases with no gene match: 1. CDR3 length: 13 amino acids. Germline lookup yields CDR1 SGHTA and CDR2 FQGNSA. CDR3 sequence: CASSRQGNTEAFF. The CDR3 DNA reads TGTGCCAGCAGCCGACAGGGGAACACTGAAGCTTTCTTT.

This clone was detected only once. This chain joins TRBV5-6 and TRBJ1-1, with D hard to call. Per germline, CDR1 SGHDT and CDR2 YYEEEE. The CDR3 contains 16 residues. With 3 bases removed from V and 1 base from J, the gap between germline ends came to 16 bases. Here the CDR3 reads CASSSLKEPPNTEAFF. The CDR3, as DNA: TGTGCCAGCAGCTCCCTCAAGGAGCCACCGAACACTGAAGCTTTCTTT.

DNA for the CDR3: TGCAGCGTTGAAGACCCGGTGGGACTGAGCTCCTACGAGCAGTACTTC. The encoded protein is CSVEDPVGLSSYEQYF. V is TRBV29-1 and J is TRBJ2-7; perhaps TRBD2 as D (6 bases). This CDR3 comprises 16 residues. Trimming took off 0 bases at V and 0 bases at J, with 15 bases between the two ends. The germline V gene has CDR1 SQVTM and CDR2 ANQGSEA.

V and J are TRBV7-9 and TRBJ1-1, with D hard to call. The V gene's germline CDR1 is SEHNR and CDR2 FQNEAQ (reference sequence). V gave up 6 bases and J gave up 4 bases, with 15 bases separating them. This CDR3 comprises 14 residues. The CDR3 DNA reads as TGTGCCAGCAGTCTGACTGACGGAACCACTGAAGCTTTCTTT. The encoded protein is CASSLTDGTTEAFF.

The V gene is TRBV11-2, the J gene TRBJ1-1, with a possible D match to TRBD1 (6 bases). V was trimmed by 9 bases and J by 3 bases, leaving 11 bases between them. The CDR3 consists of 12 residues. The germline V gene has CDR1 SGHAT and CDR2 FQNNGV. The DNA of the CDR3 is TGTGCCAGTCTCAAGGGGGACACTGAAGCTTTCTTT. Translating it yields CASLKGDTEAFF. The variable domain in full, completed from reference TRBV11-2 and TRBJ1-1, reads EAGVAQSPRYKIIEKRQSVAFWCNPISGHATLYWYQQILGQGPKLLIQFQNNGVVDDSQLPKDRFSAERLKGVDSTLKIQPAKLEDSAVYLCASLKGDTEAFFGQGTRLTVV.

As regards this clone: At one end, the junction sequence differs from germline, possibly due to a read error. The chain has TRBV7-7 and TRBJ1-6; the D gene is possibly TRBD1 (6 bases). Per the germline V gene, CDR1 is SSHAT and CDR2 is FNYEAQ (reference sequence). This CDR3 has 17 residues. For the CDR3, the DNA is TGTGCTAGCAGCTTACAGGGACACCACGCTTATAATTCACCCCTCCACTTT. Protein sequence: CASSLQGHHAYNSPLHF.

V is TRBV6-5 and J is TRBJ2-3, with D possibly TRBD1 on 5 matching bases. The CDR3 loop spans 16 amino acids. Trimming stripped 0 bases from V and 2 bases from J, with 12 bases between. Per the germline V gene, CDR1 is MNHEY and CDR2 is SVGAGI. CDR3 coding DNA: TGTGCCAGCAGTTACTCCGACAGTACCCCCACAGATACGCAGTATTTT. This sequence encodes CASSYSDSTPTDTQYF.

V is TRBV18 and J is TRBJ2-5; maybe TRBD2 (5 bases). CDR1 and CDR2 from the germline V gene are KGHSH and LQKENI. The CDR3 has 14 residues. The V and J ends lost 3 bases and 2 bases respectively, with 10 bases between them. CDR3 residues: CASSPISDQETQYF. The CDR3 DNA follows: TGTGCCAGCTCACCGATTAGCGATCAAGAGACCCAGTACTTC.

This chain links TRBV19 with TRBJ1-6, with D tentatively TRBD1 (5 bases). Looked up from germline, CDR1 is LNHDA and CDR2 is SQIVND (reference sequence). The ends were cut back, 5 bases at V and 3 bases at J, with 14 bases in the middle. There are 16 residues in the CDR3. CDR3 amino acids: CASSEAGRIYNSPLHF. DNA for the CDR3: TGTGCCAGTAGTGAGGCAGGGCGAATCTATAATTCACCCCTCCACTTT.

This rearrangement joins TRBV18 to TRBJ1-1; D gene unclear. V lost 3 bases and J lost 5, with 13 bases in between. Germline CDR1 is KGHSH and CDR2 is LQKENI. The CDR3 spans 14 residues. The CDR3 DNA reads TGTGCCAGCTCACCCTCCGGGTATGGGACTGAAGCTTTCTTT. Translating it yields CASSPSGYGTEAFF. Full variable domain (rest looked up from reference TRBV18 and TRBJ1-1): NAGVMQNPRHLVRRRGQEARLRCSPMKGHSHVYWYRQLPEEGLKFMVYLQKENIIDESGMPKERFSAEFPKEGPSILRIQQVVRGDSAAYFCASSPSGYGTEAFFGQGTRLTVV.